Below are 26 T cell receptor beta chains sequenced from a single sample in a study of regulatory T cells in long-lasting Graves disease. iRepertoire HTBI primers and Arm-PCR of CDR3 regions built TCR beta libraries. TCRdb independently ran MiXCR on the multiplex PCR reads; one entry per CDR3 protein. The data contain about 660,000 distinct CDR3 sequences, around 30% of them singletons. Noted time point: persistent/refractory GD, antithyroid drugs over 5 years with positive TRAb. Extracted PBMC RNA gave rise to the TCR library. The source material was peripheral blood mononuclear cells (PBMCs), sampled when the disease was refractory, from a patient treated with antithyroid drugs. Every receptor here comes from a female donor with Graves disease.

In this sample, this clonotype turned up many times. The rearrangement joins TRBV2 to TRBJ2-2, with TRBD2 matching 7 bases. Germline V gene lookup returns CDR1 SNHLY and CDR2 FYNNEI. The junction had 4 bases not matched to a gene; V was cut back by 6 bases and J by 0 bases. CDR3 length: 15 amino acids. In DNA form, the CDR3 reads TGTGCCAGCAGGGCTAGCGGAGCGAACACCGGGGAGCTGTTTTTT. Translating it yields CASRASGANTGELFF.

This clonotype was seen a handful of times. The chain uses TRBV12-3 or TRBV12-4 and TRBJ2-7; 7 bases agree with TRBD2. There are 17 residues in the CDR3. Trimming cost V 0 bases and J 0 bases; bases outside gene matches: 8. The CDR3 nucleotides are TGTGCCAGCAGTTTAGCGTTCGAGCGGGGCAGCTCCTACGAGCAGTACTTC. It codes for CASSLAFERGSSYEQYF.

This clonotype was observed a handful of times. V gene TRBV11-2 combines with J gene TRBJ2-5; 14 bases agree with TRBD2. Germline V gene lookup returns CDR1 SGHAT and CDR2 FQNNGV. After removal of 5 bases from V and 4 bases from J, the junction contained 9 bases not matched to a gene. The CDR3 covers 17 residues. This CDR3 is CASSRGTSGSSRETQYF. The DNA of the CDR3 is TGTGCCAGCAGCCGCGGGACTAGCGGGAGTTCGAGAGAGACCCAGTACTTC.

In its sample, this clonotype was seen a few times. The chain couples TRBV11-2 to TRBJ1-5, with D possibly TRBD1 on 6 matching bases. V was trimmed by 7 bases and J by 7 bases, leaving 14 bases between them. The CDR3 is made up of 13 amino acids. Germline CDR1 is SGHAT and CDR2 is FQNNGV. The CDR3 nucleotides are TGTGCCAGCACCGATGGGGGCAGGCAGCCCCAGCATTTT. Its translation is CASTDGGRQPQHF.

Only a few counts were recorded for this clonotype. The J gene is TRBJ1-1, the V gene TRBV19, with D perhaps TRBD1 (6 bases). Per germline, CDR1 LNHDA and CDR2 SQIVND (reference sequence). This CDR3 has 14 residues. Trimming took 3 bases from V and 6 from J, leaving 14 bases between them. CDR3 DNA: TGTGCCAGTAGTATGAGTCCTGGGGGCTCTGAAGCTTTCTTT. As protein: CASSMSPGGSEAFF. The full variable domain, in which reference TRBV19 and TRBJ1-1 provide the parts outside the CDR3, is DGGITQSPKYLFRKEGQNVTLSCEQNLNHDAMYWYRQDPGQGLRLIYYSQIVNDFQKGDIAEGYSVSREKKESFPLTVTSAQKNPTAFYLCASSMSPGGSEAFFGQGTRLTVV.

Details on this clonotype: A junction boundary mismatches the germline segment, possibly from a read error. This rearrangement joins TRBV7-8 to TRBJ2-7, with 10 nucleotides matching TRBD2. The CDR3 covers 16 residues. Germline assignment: CDR1 SGHVS and CDR2 FQNEAQ. CDR3 residues: CASSPFEREGRYEQYF. The CDR3 DNA reads as TGCGCCAGCAGCCCCTTCGAGCGGGAGGGCAGATACGAGCAGTACTTC.

This clonotype was recorded a few times. The J gene is TRBJ1-5, the V gene TRBV20-1, with unresolved D. CDR1 and CDR2 (germline): DFQATT, SNEGSKA (reference sequence). V was shortened by 2 bases and J by 2 bases, with 4 bases between the two germline ends. This CDR3 comprises 12 residues. The CDR3 sequence is CSARSRNQPQHF. DNA of the CDR3: TGCAGTGCTAGATCGCGCAATCAGCCCCAGCATTTT.

The CDR3 is CATHLLAANTGELFF. The CDR3, as DNA: TGTGCCACGCACTTATTGGCTGCGAACACCGGGGAGCTGTTTTTT. V gene TRBV7-9 combines with J gene TRBJ2-2; no reliable D call. The CDR3 consists of 15 residues. V lost 10 bases and J lost 0, with 15 bases in between. Germline assignment: CDR1 SEHNR and CDR2 FQNEAQ (reference sequence).

This chain links TRBV6-1 with TRBJ1-5; 7 positions agree with TRBD1. V lost 5 bases and J lost 2; bases outside the gene matches: 9. This CDR3 has 16 amino acids. Per germline, CDR1 MNHNS and CDR2 SASEGT. The CDR3 loop reads CASSPQGGQGNQPQHF. CDR3 in DNA: TGTGCCAGCAGTCCACAGGGAGGACAGGGCAATCAGCCCCAGCATTTT.

Remarks on this clonotype: This likely came from a read error, as a far larger clone is one base away. The rearrangement uses TRBV2 and TRBJ1-1; D unresolved. The CDR3 contains 11 residues. CDR1 and CDR2 (germline): SNHLY, FYNNEI. The DNA of the CDR3 is TGTGTCAGCAGTTGGGACACTGAAGCTTTCTTT. It translates to CVSSWDTEAFF.

This clonotype was seen a few times. This sequence joins TRBV5-1 and TRBJ1-1, with D hard to call. The germline V gene encodes CDR1 SGHRS and CDR2 YFSETQ. V lost 0 bases and J 4 bases, leaving 10 bases between the germline ends. There are 14 residues in the CDR3. The CDR3 is CASSLGGVATEAFF. The DNA of the CDR3 is TGCGCCAGCAGCTTGGGGGGAGTGGCCACTGAAGCTTTCTTT.

The chain employs TRBV25-1 and TRBJ1-1; D is undetermined. The germline CDR1 and CDR2 sequences are MGHDK and SYGVNS. The CDR3 contains 16 residues. Deletions cut 5 bases from V and 1 base from J, with 17 bases between. The CDR3 here is CASSLGHRQPNTEAFF. The CDR3 nucleotides are TGTGCCAGCAGTCTCGGGCACCGGCAGCCGAACACTGAAGCTTTCTTT.

CDR3 sequence reads: CASFHQGKTEAFF. The CDR3 nucleotides read TGTGCCAGCTTTCACCAGGGGAAGACTGAAGCTTTCTTT. The rearrangement uses TRBV6-2 or TRBV6-3 and TRBJ1-1; the D gene is possibly TRBD1 (6 bases). The CDR3 extends over 13 amino acids. V lost 8 bases, J lost 5 bases, and 15 bases lay in between. CDR1 and CDR2 (germline): MNHEY, SVGEGT.

The rearrangement uses TRBV4-1 and TRBJ1-1; possibly TRBD1 for D (6 bases). Trimming removed 1 base at V and 9 bases at J, with 18 bases between. The germline V gene has CDR1 MGHRA and CDR2 YSYEKL. The CDR3 has 15 residues. The CDR3 protein is CASSQGERSGGKAFF. The CDR3 region has the DNA TGCGCCAGCAGCCAAGGTGAAAGGTCGGGGGGCAAAGCTTTCTTT.

The rearrangement links TRBV5-1 to TRBJ1-1, with TRBD1 as a possible D gene (5 bases). Germline assignment: CDR1 SGHRS and CDR2 YFSETQ. Trimming shortened V by 3 bases and J by 10 bases, and 16 bases separated the two germline ends. The CDR3 is 13 residues long. CDR3 DNA: TGCGCCAGCAGCTCCGGACAACCCCGTGCAGCTTTCTTT. Translation: CASSSGQPRAAFF.

The rearrangement joins TRBV7-9 to TRBJ1-6; D remains unclear. CDR1 and CDR2 from the germline V gene are SEHNR and FQNEAQ (reference sequence). V lost 2 bases to trimming and J lost 10 bases, with 9 bases between them. The CDR3 has 13 amino acids. The CDR3 loop is CASSLIGESPLHF. DNA of the CDR3: TGTGCCAGCAGCTTAATCGGGGAATCACCCCTCCACTTT.

As regards this clonotype: Possible read error: a much larger clone is one base away. This chain links TRBV2 with TRBJ1-1; tentatively, D is TRBD1 (6 bases). CDR3 length: 14 residues. CDR1 and CDR2 from the germline V gene are SNHLY and FYNNEI. In nucleotides, the CDR3 is TGTGCCAACAGTGAAGCCGTAAGGACAGCTGAAGCTTTCTTT. This translates into CANSEAVRTAEAFF.

The CDR3 DNA is TGTGCCTGGAGTGTACTAGGGGCCCGAAATCAGCCCCAGCATTTT. This gives the protein CAWSVLGARNQPQHF. The chain is built from TRBV30 and TRBJ1-5; TRBD1 is a possible D gene (5 bases). Trimming cost V 0 bases and J 4 bases, with 13 bases left between them. The CDR3 loop spans 15 amino acids. CDR1 is GTSNPN and CDR2 is SVGIG in the germline V gene (reference sequence).

Only a few counts were recorded for this clonotype. This chain links TRBV27 with TRBJ1-1; 8 nucleotides match TRBD1. Germline CDR1 is MNHEY and CDR2 is SMNVEV (reference sequence). The CDR3 is 15 residues long. V dropped 3 bases and J dropped 5; count of bases not matched to a gene: 8. The CDR3 DNA sequence: TGTGCCAGCAGTTTGTCCCGGACAGGGCGGACTGAAGCTTTCTTT. It is translated as CASSLSRTGRTEAFF.

As to this clonotype: The junction departs from the called germline gene at one end, perhaps through a read error. The chain employs TRBV28 and TRBJ1-2; unclear D gene. This CDR3 is 13 amino acids long. CDR1 and CDR2 from the germline V gene are MDHEN and SYDVKM. CDR3 sequence: CASSPRADYGNTF. DNA of the CDR3: TGTGCCAGCAGTCCTCGGGCCGACTATGGCAACACCTTC.

This clonotype was observed a few times. V usage is TRBV2 and J usage is TRBJ1-2, with 8 bases matching TRBD1. CDR3 length equals 13 residues. V lost 7 bases and J lost 5; bases outside the gene matches: 6. Germline V gene data show CDR1 as SNHLY and CDR2 as FYNNEI. This chain's CDR3 is CASKDREGYGYTF. The CDR3 region has the DNA TGTGCCAGCAAGGACAGGGAAGGGTATGGCTACACCTTC.

The V and J genes are TRBV30 and TRBJ1-5; D is possibly TRBD1 (6 bases). The CDR3 spans 15 residues. Trimming took 1 base from V and 5 from J, leaving 15 bases between them. The germline V gene encodes CDR1 GTSNPN and CDR2 SVGIG (reference sequence). The chain's CDR3 is CAWSEVGGAYQPQHF. Written as DNA, the CDR3 is TGTGCCTGGAGTGAGGTGGGGGGGGCATATCAGCCCCAGCATTTT.

This rearrangement joins TRBV7-3 to TRBJ2-2; D call uncertain. V was clipped by 5 bases and J by 8 bases, with 9 bases between them. CDR3 length: 12 amino acids. Germline CDR1 is SGHTA and CDR2 is FQGTGA. CDR3 residues: CASSPSEGELFF. The CDR3 region has the DNA TGTGCCAGCAGCCCCTCCGAAGGGGAGCTGTTTTTT.

V gene TRBV7-9 combines with J gene TRBJ2-3, with 13 bases lining up with TRBD2. J lost 2 bases, V lost 1 base, and 3 bases had no gene match. Looked up from germline, CDR1 is SEHNR and CDR2 is FQNEAQ (reference sequence). The CDR3 has 17 residues. CDR3 nucleotide sequence: TGTGCCAGCAGCTTAGAGGGGACTAGCGGGGCCACAGATACGCAGTATTTT. Its translation is CASSLEGTSGATDTQYF.

The gene calls are TRBV5-6 and TRBJ1-4; no clear D gene. Trimming left V 3 bases short and J 8 bases short, with 11 bases between. The CDR3 length is 13 residues. The V gene's germline CDR1 is SGHDT and CDR2 YYEEEE. The DNA for the CDR3 is TGTGCCAGCAGCTGGACGGAAGAGGAAAAACTGTTTTTT. Its translation is CASSWTEEEKLFF.

The chain joins TRBV20-1 to TRBJ2-7; 7 bases align to TRBD1. Germline V CDR1 and CDR2: DFQATT, SNEGSKA (reference sequence). This CDR3 has 13 residues. J lost 4 bases, V lost 6 bases, and 9 bases had no gene match. CDR3 region: CSADDREQYEQYF. For the CDR3, the DNA is TGCAGTGCCGACGACAGGGAACAATACGAGCAGTACTTC.